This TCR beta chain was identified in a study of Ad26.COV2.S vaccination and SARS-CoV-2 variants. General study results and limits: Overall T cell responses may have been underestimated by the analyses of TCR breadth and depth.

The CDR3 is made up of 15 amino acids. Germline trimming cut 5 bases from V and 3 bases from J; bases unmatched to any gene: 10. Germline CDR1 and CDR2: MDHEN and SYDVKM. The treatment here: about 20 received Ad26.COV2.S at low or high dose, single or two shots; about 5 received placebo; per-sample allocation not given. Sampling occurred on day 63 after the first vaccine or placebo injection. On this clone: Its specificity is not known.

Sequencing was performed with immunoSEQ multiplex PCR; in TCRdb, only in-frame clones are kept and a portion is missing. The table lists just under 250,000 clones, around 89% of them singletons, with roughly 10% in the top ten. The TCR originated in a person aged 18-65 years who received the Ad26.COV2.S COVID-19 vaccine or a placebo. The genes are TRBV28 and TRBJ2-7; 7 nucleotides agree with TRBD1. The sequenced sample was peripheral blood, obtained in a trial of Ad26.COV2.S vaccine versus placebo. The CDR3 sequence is CASSLAGQGDYEQYF. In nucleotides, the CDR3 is TGTGCCAGCAGTCTAGCTGGGCAGGGGGACTACGAGCAGTACTTC. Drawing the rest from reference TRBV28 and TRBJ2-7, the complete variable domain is DVKVTQSSRYLVKRTGEKVFLECVQDMDHENMFWYRQDPGLGLRLIYFSYDVKMKEKGDIPEGYSVSREKKERFSLILESASTNQTSMYLCASSLAGQGDYEQYFGPGTRLTVT.